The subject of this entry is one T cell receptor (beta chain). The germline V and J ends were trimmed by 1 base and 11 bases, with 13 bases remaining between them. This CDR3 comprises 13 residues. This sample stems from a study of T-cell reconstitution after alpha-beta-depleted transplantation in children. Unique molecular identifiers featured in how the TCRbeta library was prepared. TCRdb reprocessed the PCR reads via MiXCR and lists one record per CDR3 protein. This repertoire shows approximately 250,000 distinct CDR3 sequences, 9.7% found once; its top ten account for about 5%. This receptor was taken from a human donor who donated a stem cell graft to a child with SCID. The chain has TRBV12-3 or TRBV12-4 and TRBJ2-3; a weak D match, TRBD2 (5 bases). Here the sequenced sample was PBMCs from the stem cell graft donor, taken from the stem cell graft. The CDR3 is CASSLGEPDRQYF. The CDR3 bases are TGTGCCAGCAGTTTAGGGGAGCCCGACCGGCAGTATTTT.